This paragraph covers one T cell receptor (beta chain) sequence. Germline is not matched at one junction end, which may reflect a read error. The data belong to a study of blood T cell repertoires in COVID-19. The repertoire was sequenced with immunoSEQ multiplex PCR; TCRdb's copy has only in-frame clones and lacks some. In the table there are 200,000 or so clones, over 75% of which are singletons. Sequencing used PBMCs or T cells enriched from blood (not recorded which). This receptor was identified in a man aged 25-45 years in a cohort exposed to, infected with or recovered from COVID-19 (not recorded which).

The CDR3 is CASSEAGVVRPVTEAFF. In nucleotides, the CDR3 is TGTGCCAGCAGCGAAGCCGGGGTAGTGCGGCCGGTCACTGAAGCTTTCTTT. This chain joins TRBV2 and TRBJ1-1; no clear D gene. CDR1 and CDR2 (germline): SNHLY, FYNNEI. This CDR3 contains 17 residues.